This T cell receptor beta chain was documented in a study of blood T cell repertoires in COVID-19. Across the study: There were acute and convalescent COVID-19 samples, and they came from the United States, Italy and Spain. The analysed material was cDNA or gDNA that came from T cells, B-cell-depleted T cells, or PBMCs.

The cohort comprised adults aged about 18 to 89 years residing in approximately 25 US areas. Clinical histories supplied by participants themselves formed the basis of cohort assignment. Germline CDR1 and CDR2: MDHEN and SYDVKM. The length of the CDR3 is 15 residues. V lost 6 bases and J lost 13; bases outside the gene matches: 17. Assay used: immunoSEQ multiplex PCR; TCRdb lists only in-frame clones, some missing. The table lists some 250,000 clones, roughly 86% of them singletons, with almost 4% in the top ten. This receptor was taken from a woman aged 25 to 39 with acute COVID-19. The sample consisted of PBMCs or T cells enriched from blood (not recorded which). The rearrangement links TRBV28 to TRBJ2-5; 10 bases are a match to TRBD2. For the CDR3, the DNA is TGTGCCAGCAGCCCCGAGGCGAGTAGCGGGGGGCATCGGTACTTC. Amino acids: CASSPEASSGGHRYF. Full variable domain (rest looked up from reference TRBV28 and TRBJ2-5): DVKVTQSSRYLVKRTGEKVFLECVQDMDHENMFWYRQDPGLGLRLIYFSYDVKMKEKGDIPEGYSVSREKKERFSLILESASTNQTSMYLCASSPEASSGGHRYFGPGTRLLVL.